This T cell receptor beta chain was documented in a study of blood T cells in healthy people across ages. A second PCR, run for 7 to 11 cycles, used a sample-barcoded 5' primer plus a J-beta primer mix. TCRdb independently ran MiXCR on the 5' RACE reads; one entry per CDR3 protein. Here the sample spans about 800,000 distinct CDR3 sequences, about 25% being singletons. Study-wide findings and caveats: In long-lived donors, naive CD4+ cell counts and diversity exceeded those of aged donors.

This clonotype is a singleton in its sample. Antigen specificity is unknown. Trimming stripped 1 base from V and 4 bases from J, with 16 bases between. Germline lookup yields CDR1 SEHNR and CDR2 FQNEAQ (reference sequence). This CDR3 contains 16 residues. These data are also associated with another study on T cells of mothers and their children.

Sequencing used blood. The receptor was derived from a boy younger than 18 in good health. The J gene is TRBJ1-2, the V gene TRBV7-9; D is perhaps TRBD1 (5 bases). Written as DNA, the CDR3 is TGTGCCAGCAGCTTAGTCCTACCGGGACGGAGCTATGGCTACACCTTC. Protein product: CASSLVLPGRSYGYTF.